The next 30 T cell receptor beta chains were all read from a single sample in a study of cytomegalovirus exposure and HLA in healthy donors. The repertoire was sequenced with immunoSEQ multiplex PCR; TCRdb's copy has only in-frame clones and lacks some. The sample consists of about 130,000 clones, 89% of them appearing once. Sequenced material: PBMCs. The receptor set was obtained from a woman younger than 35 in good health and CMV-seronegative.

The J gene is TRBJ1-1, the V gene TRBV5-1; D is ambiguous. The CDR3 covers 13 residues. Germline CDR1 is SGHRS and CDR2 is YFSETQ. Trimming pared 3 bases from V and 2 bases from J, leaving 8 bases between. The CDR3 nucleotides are TGCGCCAGCAGCTCCAACATTAACACTGAAGCTTTCTTT. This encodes CASSSNINTEAFF.

The CDR3 spells CATSGHRGNTIYF. For the CDR3, the DNA is TGTGCCACCAGCGGCCACAGGGGAAACACCATATATTTT. The chain couples TRBV15 to TRBJ1-3; TRBD1 might be the D (5 bases). In germline, CDR1 is LNHNV, CDR2 YYDKDF (reference sequence). Trimming took 5 bases from V and 4 from J, leaving 9 bases between them. This CDR3 comprises 13 residues. The full variable domain, its missing parts supplied by reference TRBV15 and TRBJ1-3, is DAMVIQNPRYQVTQFGKPVTLSCSQTLNHNVMYWYQQKSSQAPKLLFHYYDKDFNNEADTPDNFQSRRPNTSFCFLDIRSPGLGDTAMYLCATSGHRGNTIYFGEGSWLTVV.

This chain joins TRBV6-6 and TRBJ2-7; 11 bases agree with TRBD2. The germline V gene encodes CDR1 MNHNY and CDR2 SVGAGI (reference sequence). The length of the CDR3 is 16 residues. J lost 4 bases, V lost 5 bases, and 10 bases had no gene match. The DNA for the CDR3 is TGTGCCAGCAGTCTTAGCGGGGGGGCTTTCGGGTACGAGCAGTACTTC. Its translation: CASSLSGGAFGYEQYF.

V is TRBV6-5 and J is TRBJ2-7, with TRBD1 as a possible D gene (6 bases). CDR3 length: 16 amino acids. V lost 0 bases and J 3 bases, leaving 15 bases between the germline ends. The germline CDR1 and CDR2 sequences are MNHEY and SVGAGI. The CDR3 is CASSYSSSRGRYEQYF. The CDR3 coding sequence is TGTGCCAGCAGTTACTCCTCTTCCAGGGGCCGCTACGAGCAGTACTTC.

CDR3 coding DNA: TGTGCCAGCAGTTTATGGGCAGGGGAGAGGGAGACCCAGTACTTC. This encodes CASSLWAGERETQYF. The chain uses TRBV28 and TRBJ2-5, with D possibly TRBD1 on 6 matching bases. From germline, CDR1 is MDHEN and CDR2 SYDVKM. The V gene lost 0 bases and the J gene lost 5 bases, with 13 bases spanning the gap. CDR3 length: 15 amino acids.

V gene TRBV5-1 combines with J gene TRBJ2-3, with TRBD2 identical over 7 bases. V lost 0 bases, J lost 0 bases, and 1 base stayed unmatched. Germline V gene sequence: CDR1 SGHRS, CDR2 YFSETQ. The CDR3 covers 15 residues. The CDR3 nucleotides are TGCGCCAGCAGCTTGGGGGAGGGGAGCACAGATACGCAGTATTTT. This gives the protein CASSLGEGSTDTQYF.

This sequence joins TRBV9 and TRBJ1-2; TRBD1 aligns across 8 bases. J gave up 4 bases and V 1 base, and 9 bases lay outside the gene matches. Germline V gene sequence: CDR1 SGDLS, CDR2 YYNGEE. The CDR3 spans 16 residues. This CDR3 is CASSVSGTGGRYGYTF. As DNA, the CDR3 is TGTGCCAGCAGCGTATCTGGGACAGGTGGCCGCTATGGCTACACCTTC.

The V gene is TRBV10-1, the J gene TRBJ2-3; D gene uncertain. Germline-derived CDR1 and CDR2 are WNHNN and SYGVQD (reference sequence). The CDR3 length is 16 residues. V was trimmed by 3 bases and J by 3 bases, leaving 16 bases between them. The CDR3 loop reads CASSEVKLSSTDTQYF. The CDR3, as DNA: TGCGCCAGCAGTGAAGTTAAACTAAGCTCGACAGATACGCAGTATTTT.

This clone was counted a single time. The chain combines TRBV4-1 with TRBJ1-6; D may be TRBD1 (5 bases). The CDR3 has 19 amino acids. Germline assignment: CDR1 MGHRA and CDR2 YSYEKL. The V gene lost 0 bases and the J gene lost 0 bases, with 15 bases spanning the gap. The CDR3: CASSQDRGTMSSYNSPLHF. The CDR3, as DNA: TGCGCCAGCAGCCAAGATCGCGGGACTATGAGCTCCTATAATTCACCCCTCCACTTT.

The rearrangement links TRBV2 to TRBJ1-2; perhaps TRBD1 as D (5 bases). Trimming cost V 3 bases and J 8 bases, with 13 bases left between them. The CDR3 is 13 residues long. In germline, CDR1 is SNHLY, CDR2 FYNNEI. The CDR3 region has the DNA TGTGCCAGCAGTGACAGGGAACCCCTGGGCTACACCTTC. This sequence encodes CASSDREPLGYTF.

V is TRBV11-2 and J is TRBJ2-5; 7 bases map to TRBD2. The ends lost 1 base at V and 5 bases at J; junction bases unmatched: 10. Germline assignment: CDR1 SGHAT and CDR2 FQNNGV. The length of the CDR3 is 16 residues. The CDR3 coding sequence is TGTGCCAGCAGCTTAGGGGCCGGACTAGTTACTGAGACCCAGTACTTC. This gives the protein CASSLGAGLVTETQYF.

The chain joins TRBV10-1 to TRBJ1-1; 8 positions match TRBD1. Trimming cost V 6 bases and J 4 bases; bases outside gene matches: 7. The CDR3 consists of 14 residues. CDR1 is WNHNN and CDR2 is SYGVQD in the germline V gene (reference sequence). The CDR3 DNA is TGCGCCAGCAGCTTGACAGGGGTTAGCACTGAAGCTTTCTTT. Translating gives CASSLTGVSTEAFF.

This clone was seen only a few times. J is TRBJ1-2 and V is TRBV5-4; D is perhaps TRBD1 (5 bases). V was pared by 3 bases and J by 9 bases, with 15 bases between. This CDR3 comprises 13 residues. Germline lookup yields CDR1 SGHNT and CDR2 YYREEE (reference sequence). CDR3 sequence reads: CASSSPGGYSYTF. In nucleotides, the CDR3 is TGTGCCAGCAGCTCCCCCGGGGGATATAGCTACACCTTC.

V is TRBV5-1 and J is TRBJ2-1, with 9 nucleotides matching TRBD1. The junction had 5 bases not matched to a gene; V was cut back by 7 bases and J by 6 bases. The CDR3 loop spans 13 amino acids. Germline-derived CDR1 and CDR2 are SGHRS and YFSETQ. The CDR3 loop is CASRDRVINEQFF. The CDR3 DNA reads TGCGCCAGCCGGGACAGGGTCATCAATGAGCAGTTCTTC. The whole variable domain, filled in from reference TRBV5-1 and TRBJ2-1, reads KAGVTQTPRYLIKTRGQQVTLSCSPISGHRSVSWYQQTPGQGLQFLFEYFSETQRNKGNFPGRFSGRQFSNSRSEMNVSTLELGDSALYLCASRDRVINEQFFGPGTRLTVL.

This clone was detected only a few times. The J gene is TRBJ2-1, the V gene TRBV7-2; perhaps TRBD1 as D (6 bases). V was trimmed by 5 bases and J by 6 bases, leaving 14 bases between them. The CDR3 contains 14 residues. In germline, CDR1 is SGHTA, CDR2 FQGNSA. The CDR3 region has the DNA TGTGCCAGCAGCCGACAGGTTTTCGGCAATGAGCAGTTCTTC. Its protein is CASSRQVFGNEQFF.

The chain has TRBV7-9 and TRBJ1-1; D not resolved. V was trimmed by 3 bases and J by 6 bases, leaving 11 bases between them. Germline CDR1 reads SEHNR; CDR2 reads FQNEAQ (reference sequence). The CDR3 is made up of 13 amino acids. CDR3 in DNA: TGTGCCAGCAGCTTTACTCTTATCGCTGAAGCTTTCTTT. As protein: CASSFTLIAEAFF.

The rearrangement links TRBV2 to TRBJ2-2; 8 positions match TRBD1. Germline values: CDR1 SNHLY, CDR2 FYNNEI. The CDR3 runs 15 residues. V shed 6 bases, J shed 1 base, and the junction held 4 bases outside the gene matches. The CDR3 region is CASRAGTGNTGELFF. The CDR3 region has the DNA TGTGCCAGCAGGGCCGGGACAGGGAACACCGGGGAGCTGTTTTTT.

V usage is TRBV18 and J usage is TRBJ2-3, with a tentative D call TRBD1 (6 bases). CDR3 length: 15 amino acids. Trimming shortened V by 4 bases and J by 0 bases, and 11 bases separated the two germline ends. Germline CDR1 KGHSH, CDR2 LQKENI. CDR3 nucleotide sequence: TGTGCCAGCTCACGGGACACCGCTAGCACAGATACGCAGTATTTT. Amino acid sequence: CASSRDTASTDTQYF.

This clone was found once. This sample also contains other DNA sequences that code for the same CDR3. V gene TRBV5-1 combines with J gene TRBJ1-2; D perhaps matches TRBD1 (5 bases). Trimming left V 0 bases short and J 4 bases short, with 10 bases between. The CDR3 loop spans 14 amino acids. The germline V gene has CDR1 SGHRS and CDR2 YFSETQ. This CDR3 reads CASSLGDRSYGYTF. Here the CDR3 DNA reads TGCGCCAGCAGCTTGGGAGACAGATCCTATGGCTACACCTTC. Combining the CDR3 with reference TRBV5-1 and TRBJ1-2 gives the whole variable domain KAGVTQTPRYLIKTRGQQVTLSCSPISGHRSVSWYQQTPGQGLQFLFEYFSETQRNKGNFPGRFSGRQFSNSRSEMNVSTLELGDSALYLCASSLGDRSYGYTFGSGTRLTVV.

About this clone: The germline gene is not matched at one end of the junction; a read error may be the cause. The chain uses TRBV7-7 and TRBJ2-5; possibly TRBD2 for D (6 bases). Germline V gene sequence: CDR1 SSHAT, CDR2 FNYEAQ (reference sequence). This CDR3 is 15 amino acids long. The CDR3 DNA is TGTGCTAGCAGCCGATCTACTAGCTCTGGGGAGACCCAGTACTTC. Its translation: CASSRSTSSGETQYF.

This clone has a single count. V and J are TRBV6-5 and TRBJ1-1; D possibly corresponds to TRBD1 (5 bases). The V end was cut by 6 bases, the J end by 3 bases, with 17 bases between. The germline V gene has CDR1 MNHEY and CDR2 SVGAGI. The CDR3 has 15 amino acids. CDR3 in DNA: TGTGCCAGCAGCTCCCCGGCAGGCAGGGACACTGAAGCTTTCTTT. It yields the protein CASSSPAGRDTEAFF.

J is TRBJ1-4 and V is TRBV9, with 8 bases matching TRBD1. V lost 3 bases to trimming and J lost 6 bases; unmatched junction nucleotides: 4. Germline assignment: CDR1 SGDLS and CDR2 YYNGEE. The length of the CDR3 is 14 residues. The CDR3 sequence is CASSATGGDEKLFF. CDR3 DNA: TGTGCCAGCAGCGCCACAGGGGGGGATGAAAAACTGTTTTTT.

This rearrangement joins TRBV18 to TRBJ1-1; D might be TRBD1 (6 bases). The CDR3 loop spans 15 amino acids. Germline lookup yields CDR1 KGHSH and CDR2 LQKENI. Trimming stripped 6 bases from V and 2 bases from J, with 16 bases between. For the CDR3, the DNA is TGTGCCAGCTCTTTTACAGGGACGGACAACACTGAAGCTTTCTTT. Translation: CASSFTGTDNTEAFF.

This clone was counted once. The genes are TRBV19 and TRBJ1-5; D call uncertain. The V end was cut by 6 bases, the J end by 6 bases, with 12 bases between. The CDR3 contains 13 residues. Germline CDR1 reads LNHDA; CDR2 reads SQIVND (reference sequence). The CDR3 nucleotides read TGTGCCAGTAGCCCGACCGAGGGTCAGCCCCAGCATTTT. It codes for CASSPTEGQPQHF.

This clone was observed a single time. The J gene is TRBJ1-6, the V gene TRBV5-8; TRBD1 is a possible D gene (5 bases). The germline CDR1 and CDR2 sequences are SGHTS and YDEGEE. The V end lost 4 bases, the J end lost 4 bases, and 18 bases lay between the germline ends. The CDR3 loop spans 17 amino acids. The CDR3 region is CASSRRGSSNYNSPLHF. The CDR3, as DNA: TGTGCCAGCAGCCGGCGGGGGAGCTCCAATTATAATTCACCCCTCCACTTT.

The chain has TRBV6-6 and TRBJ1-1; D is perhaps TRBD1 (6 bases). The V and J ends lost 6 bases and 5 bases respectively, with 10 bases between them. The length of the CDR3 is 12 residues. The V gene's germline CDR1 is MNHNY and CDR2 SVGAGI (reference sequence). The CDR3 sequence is CASSPTGTEAFF. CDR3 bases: TGTGCCAGCAGCCCTACAGGGACTGAAGCTTTCTTT.

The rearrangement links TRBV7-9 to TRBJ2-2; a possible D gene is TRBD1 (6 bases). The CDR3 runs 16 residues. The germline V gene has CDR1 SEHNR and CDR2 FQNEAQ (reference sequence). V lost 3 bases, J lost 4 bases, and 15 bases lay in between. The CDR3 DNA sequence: TGTGCCAGCAGCTTTAACACCATACAGGGCACCGGGGAGCTGTTTTTT. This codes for CASSFNTIQGTGELFF.

CDR3 in DNA: TGTGCCAGTACCTGGGACAGTCCCTACGAGCAGTACTTC. It translates to CASTWDSPYEQYF. The chain is built from TRBV11-2 and TRBJ2-7, with 7 bases lining up with TRBD1. The V gene's germline CDR1 is SGHAT and CDR2 FQNNGV. V shed 9 bases, J shed 2 bases, and the junction held 7 bases outside the gene matches. The CDR3 contains 13 residues. Based on the CDR3 plus reference TRBV11-2 and TRBJ2-7, the full variable domain is EAGVAQSPRYKIIEKRQSVAFWCNPISGHATLYWYQQILGQGPKLLIQFQNNGVVDDSQLPKDRFSAERLKGVDSTLKIQPAKLEDSAVYLCASTWDSPYEQYFGPGTRLTVT.

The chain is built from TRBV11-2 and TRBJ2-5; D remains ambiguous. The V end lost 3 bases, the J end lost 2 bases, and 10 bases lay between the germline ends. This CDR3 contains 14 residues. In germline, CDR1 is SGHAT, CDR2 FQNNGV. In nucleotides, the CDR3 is TGTGCCAGCAGCTTCGGCAGGCTGCAAGAGACCCAGTACTTC. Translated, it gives CASSFGRLQETQYF.

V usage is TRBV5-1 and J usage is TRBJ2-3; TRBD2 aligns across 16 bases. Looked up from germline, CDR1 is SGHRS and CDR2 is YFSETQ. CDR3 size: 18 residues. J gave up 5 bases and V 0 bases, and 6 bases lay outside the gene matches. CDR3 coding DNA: TGCGCCAGCAGCTTGGAGGGACTAGCGGGGGGGCGTAAAGATACGCAGTATTTT. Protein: CASSLEGLAGGRKDTQYF.